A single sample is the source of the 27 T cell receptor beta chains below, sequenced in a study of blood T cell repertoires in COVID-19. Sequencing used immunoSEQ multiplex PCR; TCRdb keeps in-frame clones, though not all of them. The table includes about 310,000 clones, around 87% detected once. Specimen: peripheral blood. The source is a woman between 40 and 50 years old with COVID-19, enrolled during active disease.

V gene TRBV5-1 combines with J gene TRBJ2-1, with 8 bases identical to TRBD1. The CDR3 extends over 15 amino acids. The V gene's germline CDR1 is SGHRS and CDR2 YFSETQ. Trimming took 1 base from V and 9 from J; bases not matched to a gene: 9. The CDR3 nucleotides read TGCGCCAGCAGCTTGTTTCAGGGGGCAGAAGGTGAGCAGTTCTTC. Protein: CASSLFQGAEGEQFF.

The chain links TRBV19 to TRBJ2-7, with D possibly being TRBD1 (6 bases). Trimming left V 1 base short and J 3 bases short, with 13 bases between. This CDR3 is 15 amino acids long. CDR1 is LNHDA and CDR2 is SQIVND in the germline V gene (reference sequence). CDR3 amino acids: CASSIGTIGGYEQYF. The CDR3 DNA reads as TGTGCCAGTAGTATAGGAACTATAGGGGGCTACGAGCAGTACTTC.

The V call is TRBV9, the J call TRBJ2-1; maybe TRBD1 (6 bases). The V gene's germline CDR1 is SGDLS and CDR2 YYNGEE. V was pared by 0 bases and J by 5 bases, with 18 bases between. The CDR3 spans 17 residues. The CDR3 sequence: CASSVDGGPGHNNEQFF. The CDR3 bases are TGTGCCAGCAGCGTAGATGGAGGACCGGGACATAACAATGAGCAGTTCTTC.

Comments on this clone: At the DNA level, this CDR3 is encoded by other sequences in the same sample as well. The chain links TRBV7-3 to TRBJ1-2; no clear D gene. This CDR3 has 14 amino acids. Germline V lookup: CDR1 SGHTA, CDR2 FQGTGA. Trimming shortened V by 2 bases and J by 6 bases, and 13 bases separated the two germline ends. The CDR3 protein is CASSLSGTGDGYTF. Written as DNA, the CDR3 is TGTGCCAGCAGCTTATCGGGCACCGGGGATGGCTACACCTTC.

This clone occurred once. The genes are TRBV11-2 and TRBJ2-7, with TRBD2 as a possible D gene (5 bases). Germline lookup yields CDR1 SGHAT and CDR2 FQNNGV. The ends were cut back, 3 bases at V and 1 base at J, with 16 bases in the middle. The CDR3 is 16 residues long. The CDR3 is CASSLGRDYRSYEQYF. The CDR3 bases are TGTGCCAGCAGCTTGGGCCGAGACTATAGGTCCTACGAGCAGTACTTC.

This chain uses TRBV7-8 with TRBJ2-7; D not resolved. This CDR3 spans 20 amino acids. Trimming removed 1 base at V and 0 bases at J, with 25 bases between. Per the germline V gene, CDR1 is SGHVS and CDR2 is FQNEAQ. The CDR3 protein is CASSLVGPPYAHPGSYEQYF. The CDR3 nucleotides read TGTGCCAGCAGCTTAGTTGGGCCCCCTTACGCCCACCCTGGCTCCTACGAGCAGTACTTC.

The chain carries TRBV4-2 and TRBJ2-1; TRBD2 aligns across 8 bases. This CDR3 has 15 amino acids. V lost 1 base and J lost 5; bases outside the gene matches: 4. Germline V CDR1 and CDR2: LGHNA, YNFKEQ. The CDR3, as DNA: TGTGCCAGCAGCCAAGTAAGCGGGAGAAACAATGAGCAGTTCTTC. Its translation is CASSQVSGRNNEQFF.

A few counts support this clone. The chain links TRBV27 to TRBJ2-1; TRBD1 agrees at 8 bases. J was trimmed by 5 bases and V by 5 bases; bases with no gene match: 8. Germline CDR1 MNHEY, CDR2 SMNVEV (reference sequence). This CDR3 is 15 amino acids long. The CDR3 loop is CASSPRTGFDNEQFF. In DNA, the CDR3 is TGTGCCAGCAGTCCCCGGACAGGGTTCGACAATGAGCAGTTCTTC.

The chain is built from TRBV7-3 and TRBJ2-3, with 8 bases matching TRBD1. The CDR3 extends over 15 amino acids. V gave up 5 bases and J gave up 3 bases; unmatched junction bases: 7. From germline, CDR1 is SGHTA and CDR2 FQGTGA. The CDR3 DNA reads TGTGCCAGCAGCCCCCGCACAGGGGGGACAGATACGCAGTATTTT. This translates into CASSPRTGGTDTQYF. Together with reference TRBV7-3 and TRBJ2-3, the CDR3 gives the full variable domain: GAGVSQTPSNKVTEKGKYVELRCDPISGHTALYWYRQSLGQGPEFLIYFQGTGAADDSGLPNDRFFAVRPEGSVSTLKIQRTERGDSAVYLCASSPRTGGTDTQYFGPGTRLTVL.

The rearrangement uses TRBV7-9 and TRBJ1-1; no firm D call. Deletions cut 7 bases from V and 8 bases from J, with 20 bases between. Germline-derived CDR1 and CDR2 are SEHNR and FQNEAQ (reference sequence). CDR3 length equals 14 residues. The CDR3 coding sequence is TGTGCCAGCATCCTCCACGGGTCCGGTGGGGAAGCTTTCTTT. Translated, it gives CASILHGSGGEAFF.

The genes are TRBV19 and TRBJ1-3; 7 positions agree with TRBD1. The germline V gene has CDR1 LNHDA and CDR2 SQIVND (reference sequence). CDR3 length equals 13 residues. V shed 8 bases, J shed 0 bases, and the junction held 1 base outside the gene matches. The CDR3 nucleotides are TGTGCCAGTCGGACAGGCTCTGGAAACACCATATATTTT. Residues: CASRTGSGNTIYF.

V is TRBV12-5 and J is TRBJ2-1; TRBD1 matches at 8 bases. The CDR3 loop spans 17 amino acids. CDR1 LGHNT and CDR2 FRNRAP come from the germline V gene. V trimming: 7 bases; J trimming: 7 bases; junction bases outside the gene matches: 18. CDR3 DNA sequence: TGTGCTAGTGACCACTTCCCAACAGGGGGTGCTGCTAATGAGCAGTTCTTC. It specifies CASDHFPTGGAANEQFF.

This CDR3 is CASSVMTGAPGETQYF. In nucleotides, the CDR3 is TGTGCCAGCAGCGTAATGACAGGGGCTCCCGGAGAGACCCAGTACTTC. The chain employs TRBV11-2 and TRBJ2-5, with 8 bases matching TRBD1. Germline CDR1 reads SGHAT; CDR2 reads FQNNGV. The V gene end was trimmed by 5 bases and the J gene end by 4 bases; junction bases not matched to a gene: 12. The CDR3 has 16 residues.

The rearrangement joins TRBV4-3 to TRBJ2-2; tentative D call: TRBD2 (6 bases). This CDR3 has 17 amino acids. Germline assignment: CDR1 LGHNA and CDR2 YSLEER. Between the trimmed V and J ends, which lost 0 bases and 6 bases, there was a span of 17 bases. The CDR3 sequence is CASSQEPGAVKSGELFF. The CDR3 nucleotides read TGCGCCAGCAGCCAAGAGCCGGGAGCGGTGAAGTCCGGGGAGCTGTTTTTT.

The CDR3 is CASSISLVPNYEQYF. For the CDR3, the DNA is TGTGCCAGCAGCATCAGTCTAGTCCCTAACTACGAGCAGTACTTC. The J gene is TRBJ2-7, the V gene TRBV7-2; D remains unclear. Germline CDR1 SGHTA, CDR2 FQGNSA. The CDR3 length is 15 residues. Trimming took off 5 bases at V and 3 bases at J, with 17 bases between the two ends.

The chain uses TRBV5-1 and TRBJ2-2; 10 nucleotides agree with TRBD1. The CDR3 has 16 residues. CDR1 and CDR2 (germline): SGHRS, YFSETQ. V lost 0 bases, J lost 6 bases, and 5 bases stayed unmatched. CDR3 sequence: CASSLAGTGVSGELFF. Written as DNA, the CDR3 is TGCGCCAGCAGCTTGGCCGGGACAGGGGTGTCCGGGGAGCTGTTTTTT.

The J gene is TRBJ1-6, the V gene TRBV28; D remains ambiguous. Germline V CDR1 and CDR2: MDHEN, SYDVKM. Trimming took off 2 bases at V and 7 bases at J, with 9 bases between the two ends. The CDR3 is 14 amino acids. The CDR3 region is CASSLLFGNSPLHF. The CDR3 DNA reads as TGTGCCAGCAGTTTACTCTTCGGGAATTCACCCCTCCACTTT.

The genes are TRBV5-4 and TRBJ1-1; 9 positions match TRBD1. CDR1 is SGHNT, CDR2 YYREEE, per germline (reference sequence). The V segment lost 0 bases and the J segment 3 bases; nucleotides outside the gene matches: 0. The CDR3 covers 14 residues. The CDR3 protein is CASSLGTGDTEAFF. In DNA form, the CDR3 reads TGTGCCAGCAGCTTGGGGACAGGGGACACTGAAGCTTTCTTT.

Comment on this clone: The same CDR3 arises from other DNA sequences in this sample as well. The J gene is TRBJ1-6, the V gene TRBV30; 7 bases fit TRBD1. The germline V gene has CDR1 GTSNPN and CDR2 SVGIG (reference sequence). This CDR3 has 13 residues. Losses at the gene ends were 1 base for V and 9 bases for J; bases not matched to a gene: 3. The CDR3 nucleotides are TGTGCCTGGAGTGGACAGGGTGGTTCACCCCTCCACTTT. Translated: CAWSGQGGSPLHF.

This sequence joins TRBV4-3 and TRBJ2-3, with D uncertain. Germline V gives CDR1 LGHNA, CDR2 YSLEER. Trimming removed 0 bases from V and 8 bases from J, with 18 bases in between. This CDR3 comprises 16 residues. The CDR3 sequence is CASSQDTILSLGTQYF. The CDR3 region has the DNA TGCGCCAGCAGCCAAGATACCATCCTTAGCTTGGGTACGCAGTATTTT.

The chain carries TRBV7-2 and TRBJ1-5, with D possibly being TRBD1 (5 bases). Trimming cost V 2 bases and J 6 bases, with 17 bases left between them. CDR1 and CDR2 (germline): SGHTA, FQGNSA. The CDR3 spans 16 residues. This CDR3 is CASSLRARAEGQPQHF. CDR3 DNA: TGTGCCAGCAGCTTAAGGGCCAGGGCAGAAGGTCAGCCCCAGCATTTT.

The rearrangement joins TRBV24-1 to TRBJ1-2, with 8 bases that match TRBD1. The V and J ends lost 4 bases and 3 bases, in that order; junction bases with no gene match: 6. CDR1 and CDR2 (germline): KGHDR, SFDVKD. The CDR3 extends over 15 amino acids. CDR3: CATSEGQGGDYGYTF. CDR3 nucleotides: TGTGCCACCAGTGAAGGACAGGGAGGGGACTATGGCTACACCTTC.

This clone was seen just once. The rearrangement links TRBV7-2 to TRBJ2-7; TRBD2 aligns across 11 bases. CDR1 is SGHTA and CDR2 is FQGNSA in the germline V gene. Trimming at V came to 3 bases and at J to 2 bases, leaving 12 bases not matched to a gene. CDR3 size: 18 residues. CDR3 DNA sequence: TGTGCCAGCAGCTTCAAACCCTTAGCGGGAGGGCCAGCCTACGAGCAGTACTTC. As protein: CASSFKPLAGGPAYEQYF.

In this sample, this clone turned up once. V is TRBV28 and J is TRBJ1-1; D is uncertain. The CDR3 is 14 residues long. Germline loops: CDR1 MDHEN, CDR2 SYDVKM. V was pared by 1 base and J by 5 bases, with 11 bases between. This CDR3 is CASSLLSGITEAFF. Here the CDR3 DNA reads TGTGCCAGCAGTTTATTGTCGGGAATTACTGAAGCTTTCTTT.

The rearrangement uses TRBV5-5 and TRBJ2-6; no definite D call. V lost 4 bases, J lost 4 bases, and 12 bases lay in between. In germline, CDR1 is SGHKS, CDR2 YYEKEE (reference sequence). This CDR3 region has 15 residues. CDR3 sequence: CASSIRLLGANVLTF. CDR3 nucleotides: TGTGCCAGCAGCATTAGACTTCTGGGGGCCAACGTCCTGACTTTC.

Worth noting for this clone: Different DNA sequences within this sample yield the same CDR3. In nucleotides, the CDR3 is TGCGCCAGCAGTCGTGGGCAGGGGAACACTGAAGCTTTCTTT. It translates to CASSRGQGNTEAFF. The V call is TRBV5-1, the J call TRBJ1-1; D perhaps matches TRBD1 (5 bases). The germline V and J ends were trimmed by 5 bases and 1 base, with 12 bases remaining between them. The CDR3 loop spans 14 amino acids. Germline V CDR1 and CDR2: SGHRS, YFSETQ.

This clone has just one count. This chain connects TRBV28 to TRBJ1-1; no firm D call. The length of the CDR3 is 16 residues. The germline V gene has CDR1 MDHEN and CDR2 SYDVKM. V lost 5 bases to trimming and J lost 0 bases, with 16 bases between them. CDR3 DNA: TGTGCCAGCAGTCCCCCCCGGGGAGGCTTGAACACTGAAGCTTTCTTT. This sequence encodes CASSPPRGGLNTEAFF.